Shown below are 16 T cell receptor beta chains from a single sample sequenced in a study of cytomegalovirus exposure and HLA in healthy donors. The PCR used 60 Vbeta and 13 Jbeta primers. Assay used: immunoSEQ multiplex PCR; TCRdb lists only in-frame clones, some missing. The repertoire holds 210,000 or so clones, 70% to 85% seen once, with around 0.57% in the top ten. Source material: PBMCs. The receptor source for this set is a woman aged 40 to 50 in good health and CMV-seronegative.

V and J are TRBV6-5 and TRBJ1-5, with 7 bases aligning to TRBD1. Germline assignment: CDR1 MNHEY and CDR2 SVGAGI. Trimming at V came to 1 base and at J to 5 bases, leaving 5 bases not matched to a gene. This CDR3 has 15 amino acids. CDR3 DNA sequence: TGTGCCAGCAGTTACTGGGGACAGAAGGATCAGCCCCAGCATTTT. Its translation: CASSYWGQKDQPQHF.

The rearrangement uses TRBV9 and TRBJ1-4, with D possibly matching TRBD1 (6 bases). The ends were cut back, 4 bases at V and 8 bases at J, with 15 bases in the middle. Germline values: CDR1 SGDLS, CDR2 YYNGEE. The CDR3 length is 14 residues. CDR3 coding DNA: TGTGCCAGCAGCCTAGACCCAGGGGAGGAAAAACTGTTTTTT. It codes for CASSLDPGEEKLFF.

The chain combines TRBV6-6 with TRBJ2-7, with 8 bases identical to TRBD1. The length of the CDR3 is 14 residues. V lost 4 bases and J lost 5; bases outside the gene matches: 7. The germline V gene encodes CDR1 MNHNY and CDR2 SVGAGI (reference sequence). The CDR3 region has the DNA TGTGCCAGCAGTTTGCCGGGACAGGCCAACGAGCAGTACTTC. Translated: CASSLPGQANEQYF.

There are a few counts of this clone. The V gene is TRBV15, the J gene TRBJ2-7; tentative D call: TRBD1 (5 bases). Germline CDR1 is LNHNV and CDR2 is YYDKDF (reference sequence). V was pared by 2 bases and J by 6 bases, with 17 bases between. This CDR3 has 15 amino acids. DNA for the CDR3: TGTGCCACCAGCAGACCCGGGCAGGGCGCCCGCGAGCAGTACTTC. It is translated as CATSRPGQGAREQYF.

Only a few counts were recorded for this clone. V is TRBV5-5 and J is TRBJ2-7; 7 nucleotides agree with TRBD1. With V trimmed by 0 bases and J by 0 bases, 9 bases remained unmatched. The V gene's germline CDR1 is SGHKS and CDR2 YYEKEE (reference sequence). The CDR3 runs to 17 residues. This CDR3 reads CASSLVFGDSFSYEQYF. The CDR3 DNA is TGTGCCAGCAGCTTGGTGTTCGGGGACAGCTTCTCCTACGAGCAGTACTTC.

This clone was observed once. This rearrangement joins TRBV18 to TRBJ1-4; weak D call: TRBD1 (6 bases). CDR1 and CDR2 from the germline V gene are KGHSH and LQKENI. This CDR3 has 13 amino acids. Trimming removed 6 bases from V and 7 bases from J, with 12 bases in between. The CDR3 region is CASSGGLGEKLFF. Here the CDR3 DNA reads TGTGCCAGCTCGGGGGGGCTGGGTGAAAAACTGTTTTTT.

This sequence joins TRBV29-1 and TRBJ1-2; 8 positions match TRBD1. J was trimmed by 5 bases and V by 1 base; bases with no gene match: 9. The length of the CDR3 is 15 residues. Germline loops: CDR1 SQVTM, CDR2 ANQGSEA. The CDR3 loop reads CSVEGGQGGGYGYTF. The CDR3 coding sequence is TGCAGCGTTGAAGGCGGACAGGGTGGGGGTTATGGCTACACCTTC.

V usage is TRBV7-3 and J usage is TRBJ1-1, with a tentative D call TRBD1 (5 bases). There are 13 residues in the CDR3. The germline CDR1 and CDR2 sequences are SGHTA and FQGTGA. Trimming shortened V by 3 bases and J by 1 base, and 6 bases separated the two germline ends. CDR3 loop: CASSLDTNTEAFF. CDR3 DNA: TGTGCCAGCAGCTTGGACACGAACACTGAAGCTTTCTTT. Full variable domain (missing parts from reference TRBV7-3 and TRBJ1-1): GAGVSQTPSNKVTEKGKYVELRCDPISGHTALYWYRQSLGQGPEFLIYFQGTGAADDSGLPNDRFFAVRPEGSVSTLKIQRTERGDSAVYLCASSLDTNTEAFFGQGTRLTVV.

The chain links TRBV6-5 to TRBJ2-1; 7 bases fit TRBD1. The germline gives CDR1 MNHEY, CDR2 SVGAGI. CDR3 length: 14 residues. The ends lost 6 bases at V and 6 bases at J; junction bases unmatched: 8. The CDR3 here is CASSRTTGFNEQFF. DNA of the CDR3: TGTGCCAGCAGCCGCACGACAGGGTTCAATGAGCAGTTCTTC.

In this sample, this clone turned up once. This chain connects TRBV14 to TRBJ1-2, with 9 bases matching TRBD1. The CDR3 is made up of 14 amino acids. V shed 5 bases and J 6 bases; nucleotides not matched to a gene: 7. Germline CDR1 reads SGHDN; CDR2 reads FVKESK. CDR3 sequence: CASSSRDREDGYTF. The CDR3 DNA sequence: TGTGCCAGCAGCTCGCGGGACAGGGAGGATGGCTACACCTTC.

The chain uses TRBV7-3 and TRBJ2-5, with 9 bases aligning to TRBD2. Germline V gives CDR1 SGHTA, CDR2 FQGTGA. Trimming took 2 bases from V and 4 from J; bases not matched to a gene: 5. The CDR3 extends over 15 amino acids. This CDR3 reads CASSLGLAGSETQYF. DNA for the CDR3: TGTGCCAGCAGCTTAGGTCTAGCGGGGTCAGAGACCCAGTACTTC.

This clone was detected only once. The CDR3 coding sequence is TGTGCCAGCAGCTTGGGACAGGGGCAAGAGACCCAGTACTTC. Amino acids: CASSLGQGQETQYF. The V gene is TRBV5-8, the J gene TRBJ2-5, with 8 nucleotides matching TRBD1. The V gene end was trimmed by 0 bases and the J gene end by 2 bases; junction bases not matched to a gene: 0. Looked up from germline, CDR1 is SGHTS and CDR2 is YDEGEE. This CDR3 spans 14 amino acids.

This clone was recorded only once. The J gene is TRBJ2-1, the V gene TRBV7-9; 8 bases are a match to TRBD2. The length of the CDR3 is 15 residues. Per germline, CDR1 SEHNR and CDR2 FQNEAQ (reference sequence). J was trimmed by 4 bases and V by 1 base; bases with no gene match: 3. CDR3 sequence reads: CASSLEAGGYNEQFF. CDR3 nucleotides: TGTGCCAGCAGCTTAGAGGCGGGAGGATACAATGAGCAGTTCTTC.

The genes are TRBV4-3 and TRBJ2-5, with 8 positions matching TRBD1. V lost 0 bases to trimming and J lost 7 bases; unmatched junction nucleotides: 10. Looked up from germline, CDR1 is LGHNA and CDR2 is YSLEER. There are 16 residues in the CDR3. CDR3 nucleotides: TGCGCCAGCAGCCAAGAGCTCGGGGCAGGGGGCCTGACCCAGTACTTC. Its protein product is CASSQELGAGGLTQYF.

V gene TRBV30 combines with J gene TRBJ1-2; a possible D gene is TRBD1 (6 bases). Trimming removed 8 bases at V and 2 bases at J, with 12 bases between. CDR3 length: 12 residues. CDR1 and CDR2 (germline): GTSNPN, SVGIG (reference sequence). The CDR3 DNA is TGTGCCGAAAACACAGGGAACTATGGCTACACCTTC. Residues: CAENTGNYGYTF.

The gene calls are TRBV2 and TRBJ2-6; D gene ambiguous. CDR1 SNHLY and CDR2 FYNNEI come from the germline V gene. CDR3 length: 13 amino acids. V gave up 9 bases and J gave up 1 base, with 7 bases separating them. DNA for the CDR3: TGTGCCAGAACGGAGTCTGGGGCCAACGTCCTGACTTTC. This sequence encodes CARTESGANVLTF.